One TCR beta chain is described in this entry. The data were produced by immunoSEQ multiplex PCR, yet TCRdb's version contains in-frame clones alone and is incomplete. The sample has millions of clones, about 95% seen once; the top ten hold 0.85% to 1.2%. This entry comes from a study of shared clonotypes between healthy human individuals. This CDR3 spans 13 amino acids. Germline CDR1 is SEHNR and CDR2 is FQNEAQ (reference sequence). The V end lost 3 bases, the J end lost 8 bases, and 11 bases lay between the germline ends. Naive CD8 cells lacked CD45RO, underwent positive selection for CCR7 and left out terminally differentiated effector memory CD45RA+ cells.

The receptor's source is a man in his late teens or twenties in good health. Sequencing used naive CD8+ T cells sorted from blood. The J gene is TRBJ2-1, the V gene TRBV7-9; D gene ambiguous. DNA of the CDR3: TGTGCCAGCAGCTTTTCCGGAAGCGATGAGCAGTTCTTC. Residues: CASSFSGSDEQFF.